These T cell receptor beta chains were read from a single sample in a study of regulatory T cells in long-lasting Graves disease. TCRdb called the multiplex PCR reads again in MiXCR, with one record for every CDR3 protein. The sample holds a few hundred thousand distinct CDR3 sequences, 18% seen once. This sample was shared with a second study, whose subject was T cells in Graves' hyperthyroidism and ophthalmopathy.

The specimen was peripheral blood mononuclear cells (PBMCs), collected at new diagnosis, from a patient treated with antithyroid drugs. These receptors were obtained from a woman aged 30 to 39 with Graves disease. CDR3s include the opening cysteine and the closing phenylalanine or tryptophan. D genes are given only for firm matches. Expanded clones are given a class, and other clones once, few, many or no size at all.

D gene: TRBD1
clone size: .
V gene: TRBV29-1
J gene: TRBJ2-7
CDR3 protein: CSVPGQGAYEQYF
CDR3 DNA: TGCAGCGTCCCGGGACAGGGGGCTTACGAGCAGTACTTC

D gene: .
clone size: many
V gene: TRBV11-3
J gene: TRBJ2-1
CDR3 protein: CASSLSTGATNEQFF
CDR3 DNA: TGTGCCAGCAGCTTATCCACGGGCGCCACCAATGAGCAGTTCTTC

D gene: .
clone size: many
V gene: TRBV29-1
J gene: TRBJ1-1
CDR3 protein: CSVEGGEGYTEAFF
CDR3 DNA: TGCAGCGTTGAGGGAGGTGAGGGGTACACTGAAGCTTTCTTT

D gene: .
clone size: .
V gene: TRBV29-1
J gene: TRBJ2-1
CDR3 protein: CSVEGASDNEQFF
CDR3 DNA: TGCAGCGTTGAAGGGGCTAGCGACAATGAGCAGTTCTTC

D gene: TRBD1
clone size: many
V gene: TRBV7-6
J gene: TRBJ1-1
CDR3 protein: CASSRSRGTGVEAFF
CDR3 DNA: TGTGCCAGCAGCCGAAGTAGGGGTACAGGGGTTGAAGCTTTCTTT

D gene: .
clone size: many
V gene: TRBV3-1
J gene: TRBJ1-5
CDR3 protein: CASSQDGAASNQPQHF
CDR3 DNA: TGTGCCAGCAGCCAAGATGGGGCAGCGAGTAATCAGCCCCAGCATTTT

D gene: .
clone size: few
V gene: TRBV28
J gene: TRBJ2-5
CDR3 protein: CASSSPRNPQETQYF
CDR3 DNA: TGTGCCAGCAGTTCCCCTAGAAACCCCCAAGAGACCCAGTACTTC

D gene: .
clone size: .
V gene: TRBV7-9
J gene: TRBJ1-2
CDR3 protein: CASSPTGLPLGYTF
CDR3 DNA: TGTGCCAGCAGCCCCACAGGGTTGCCTCTTGGCTACACCTTC

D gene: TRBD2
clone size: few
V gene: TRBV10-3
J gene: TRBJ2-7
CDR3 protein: CAISDSGTSFHEQYF
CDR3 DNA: TGTGCCATCAGTGACTCCGGGACTAGCTTCCACGAGCAGTACTTC

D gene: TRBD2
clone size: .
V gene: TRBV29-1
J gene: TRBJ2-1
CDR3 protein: CSVERPAGGSYNEQFF
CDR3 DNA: TGCAGCGTTGAGAGACCAGCGGGAGGCTCCTACAATGAGCAGTTCTTC

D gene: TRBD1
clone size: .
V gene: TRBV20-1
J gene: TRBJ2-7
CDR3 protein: CSARAGTGRYEQYF
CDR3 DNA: TGCAGTGCTAGAGCCGGGACAGGGCGCTACGAGCAGTACTTC

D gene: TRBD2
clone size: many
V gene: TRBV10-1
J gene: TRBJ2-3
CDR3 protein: CASSSLAGTDTQYF
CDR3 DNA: TGCGCCAGCAGTAGCCTAGCGGGGACAGATACGCAGTATTTT

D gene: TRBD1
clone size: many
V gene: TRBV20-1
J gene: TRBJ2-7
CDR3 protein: CSASLSDRVPEQYF
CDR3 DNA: TGCAGTGCTAGCCTATCGGACAGGGTGCCCGAGCAGTACTTC

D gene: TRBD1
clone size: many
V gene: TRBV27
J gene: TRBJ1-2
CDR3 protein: CASSLGTRTGDYGYTF
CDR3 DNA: TGTGCCAGCAGTTTAGGGACCCGGACAGGGGACTATGGCTACACCTTC

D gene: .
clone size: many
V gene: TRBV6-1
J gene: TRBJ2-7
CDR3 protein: CASRRGADPSYEQYF
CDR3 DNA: TGTGCCAGCCGGCGAGGGGCCGACCCCTCCTACGAGCAGTACTTC

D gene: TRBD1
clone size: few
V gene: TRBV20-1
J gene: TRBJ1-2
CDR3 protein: CSAKQVGGQGAKGGYTF
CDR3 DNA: TGCAGTGCTAAACAAGTCGGCGGACAGGGGGCAAAGGGTGGCTACACCTTC

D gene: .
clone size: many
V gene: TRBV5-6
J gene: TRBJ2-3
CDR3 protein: CASSLAETRSTDTQYF
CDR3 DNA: TGTGCCAGCAGCTTGGCCGAGACAAGAAGCACAGATACGCAGTATTTT

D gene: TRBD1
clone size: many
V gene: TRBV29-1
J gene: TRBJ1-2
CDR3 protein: CSAGQGDDYGYTF
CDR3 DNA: TGCAGCGCCGGACAGGGGGATGACTATGGCTACACCTTC

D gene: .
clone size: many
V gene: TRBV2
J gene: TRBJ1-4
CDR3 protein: CASSEQTSYEKLFF
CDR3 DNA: TGTGCCAGCAGTGAGCAGACATCTTATGAAAAACTGTTTTTT

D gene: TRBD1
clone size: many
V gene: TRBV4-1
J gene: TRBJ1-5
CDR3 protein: CASSQPGGGGPQHF
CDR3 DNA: TGCGCCAGCAGCCAACCAGGGGGCGGGGGACCCCAGCATTTT

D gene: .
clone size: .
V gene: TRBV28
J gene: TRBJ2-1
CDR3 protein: CASSPGLISTSYNEQFF
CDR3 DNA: TGTGCCAGCAGTCCCGGACTAATTTCAACCTCCTACAATGAGCAGTTCTTC

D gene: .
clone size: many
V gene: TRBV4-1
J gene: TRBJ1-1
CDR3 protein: CASSQGWGGNEAFF
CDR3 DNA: TGCGCCAGCAGCCAAGGCTGGGGGGGGAATGAAGCTTTCTTT

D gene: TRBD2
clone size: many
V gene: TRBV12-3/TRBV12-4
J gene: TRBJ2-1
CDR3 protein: CASSFRVSGGAVYNEQFF
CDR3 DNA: TGTGCCAGCAGTTTTCGTGTAAGCGGGGGGGCCGTTTACAATGAGCAGTTCTTC